These 19 T cell receptor beta chains originate from one sample sequenced in a study of blood T cell repertoires in COVID-19. TCRdb keeps only in-frame clones here, not all; method: immunoSEQ multiplex PCR. The sample yields approximately 80,000 clones, roughly 79% seen once. The sample comprised peripheral blood. Every receptor here comes from a human donor in a cohort sampled during active COVID-19.

This chain uses TRBV19 with TRBJ2-3; D gene unclear. Trimming cost V 1 base and J 2 bases, with 4 bases left between them. This CDR3 has 13 amino acids. Germline CDR1 is LNHDA and CDR2 is SQIVND (reference sequence). Here the CDR3 reads CASSIVYTDTQYF. CDR3 nucleotides: TGTGCCAGTAGTATAGTCTACACAGATACGCAGTATTTT.

This clone was counted once. The chain couples TRBV27 to TRBJ1-1; maybe TRBD1 (5 bases). V lost 3 bases and J lost 3, with 11 bases in between. The CDR3 has 14 amino acids. Germline V CDR1 and CDR2: MNHEY, SMNVEV (reference sequence). The chain's CDR3 is CASSFGGGDTEAFF. CDR3 nucleotides: TGTGCCAGCAGTTTCGGGGGTGGGGACACTGAAGCTTTCTTT.

V gene TRBV2 combines with J gene TRBJ2-2; tentative D call: TRBD2 (6 bases). V lost 4 bases and J 3 bases, leaving 9 bases between the germline ends. Germline V gene data show CDR1 as SNHLY and CDR2 as FYNNEI. The CDR3 runs to 14 residues. CDR3 DNA sequence: TGTGCCAGCAGTGCGGGGGAATACACCGGGGAGCTGTTTTTT. It encodes CASSAGEYTGELFF.

This clone is a singleton in its sample. The chain carries TRBV6-4 and TRBJ2-7, with D perhaps matching TRBD2 (6 bases). Looked up from germline, CDR1 is MRHNA and CDR2 is SNTAGT. Deletions cut 7 bases from V and 4 bases from J, with 29 bases between. The CDR3 has 18 residues. CDR3 DNA sequence: TGTGCCAGCAACAAGGGGTGGCGGGAATCCTCACGGCCATACGAGCAGTACGTC. The encoded protein is CASNKGWRESSRPYEQYV.

The chain joins TRBV10-3 to TRBJ1-3, with 9 bases matching TRBD1. CDR3 length: 14 amino acids. Per the germline V gene, CDR1 is ENHRY and CDR2 is SYGVKD. V shed 5 bases and J 2 bases; nucleotides not matched to a gene: 1. CDR3 loop: CAISTGGPGNTIYF. CDR3 sequence (DNA): TGTGCCATCAGTACAGGGGGCCCTGGAAACACCATATATTTT.

The chain's CDR3 is CASSVGASGSDTQYF. In DNA form, the CDR3 reads TGTGCCAGCAGTGTAGGGGCTAGCGGGAGTGATACGCAGTATTTT. This chain connects TRBV6-4 to TRBJ2-3, with 10 positions matching TRBD2. Trimming at V came to 4 bases and at J to 6 bases, leaving 7 bases not matched to a gene. Germline V gene lookup returns CDR1 MRHNA and CDR2 SNTAGT. The CDR3 totals 15 residues.

This sequence joins TRBV19 and TRBJ2-3; no firm D call. The CDR3 totals 13 residues. The germline V and J ends were trimmed by 5 bases and 0 bases, with 6 bases remaining between them. CDR1 is LNHDA, CDR2 SQIVND, per germline (reference sequence). CDR3 sequence: CASSELSTDTQYF. CDR3 in DNA: TGTGCCAGTAGTGAGTTGAGCACAGATACGCAGTATTTT.

The J gene is TRBJ2-5, the V gene TRBV11-3; possibly TRBD2 for D (5 bases). CDR1 and CDR2 (germline): SGHNT, YENEEA. Trimming removed 3 bases at V and 1 base at J, with 12 bases between. The CDR3 is 15 residues long. The CDR3 nucleotides read TGTGCCAGCAGCTTGTTTGTGGGAGCCCAAGAGACCCAGTACTTC. Translating gives CASSLFVGAQETQYF.

The chain is built from TRBV5-6 and TRBJ2-1, with 7 bases fitting TRBD1. The CDR3 is 12 amino acids. V gave up 4 bases and J gave up 8 bases; unmatched junction bases: 3. Germline V CDR1 and CDR2: SGHDT, YYEEEE. In DNA form, the CDR3 reads TGTGCCAGCAGCAACCAGGGGGATGAGCAGTTCTTC. Protein product: CASSNQGDEQFF.

Notes on this clone: The identical CDR3 is also encoded by other nucleotide sequences in the sample. This rearrangement joins TRBV6-5 to TRBJ2-7; TRBD1 aligns across 11 bases. The CDR3 is 11 amino acids. Unmatched junction bases numbered 3, after V lost 6 bases and J lost 11 bases. Looked up from germline, CDR1 is MNHEY and CDR2 is SVGAGI. The CDR3 spells CASSGQGAKYF. CDR3 DNA: TGTGCCAGCAGCGGACAGGGGGCTAAGTACTTC.

V usage is TRBV7-2 and J usage is TRBJ2-1, with D perhaps TRBD2 (5 bases). The CDR3 length is 14 residues. Germline CDR1 and CDR2: SGHTA and FQGNSA. V lost 1 base and J 9 bases, leaving 13 bases between the germline ends. This CDR3 reads CASSLGMRAGEQFF. The CDR3 DNA reads as TGTGCCAGCAGCTTAGGTATGCGGGCGGGTGAGCAGTTCTTC.

The rearrangement joins TRBV7-2 to TRBJ1-3; D gene uncertain. CDR1 and CDR2 (germline): SGHTA, FQGNSA. Between the trimmed V and J ends, which lost 5 bases and 0 bases, there was a span of 11 bases. This CDR3 is built from 15 residues. The DNA of the CDR3 is TGTGCCAGCAGCCCCAGTTGGAGCTCTGGAAACACCATATATTTT. Its translation is CASSPSWSSGNTIYF. Full variable domain (outside the CDR3, taken from reference TRBV7-2 and TRBJ1-3): GAGVSQSPSNKVTEKGKDVELRCDPISGHTALYWYRQSLGQGLEFLIYFQGNSAPDKSGLPSDRFSAERTGGSVSTLTIQRTQQEDSAVYLCASSPSWSSGNTIYFGEGSWLTVV.

V usage is TRBV21-1 and J usage is TRBJ2-1; the table's D call, TRBD1, has no DNA check behind it. TRBV21-1 is marked as a pseudogene. The CDR3 has 15 amino acids. The CDR3 protein is CASSKGDDRFNEQFF. The CDR3 nucleotides are TGTGCCAGCAGCAAAGGGGATGACAGGTTCAATGAGCAGTTCTTC.

The chain employs TRBV5-1 and TRBJ1-4; a weak D match, TRBD1 (5 bases). Per germline, CDR1 SGHRS and CDR2 YFSETQ. The CDR3 contains 18 residues. V lost 3 bases to trimming and J lost 5 bases, with 23 bases between them. As DNA, the CDR3 is TGCGCCAGCAGCTCGGACCCGGGTCTGGCAGGGCCGAATGAAAAACTGTTTTTT. Its translation: CASSSDPGLAGPNEKLFF.

V gene TRBV2 combines with J gene TRBJ2-7; 7 bases are a match to TRBD1. The CDR3 is 14 residues long. Germline V lookup: CDR1 SNHLY, CDR2 FYNNEI. The ends lost 7 bases at V and 4 bases at J; junction bases unmatched: 10. The CDR3 DNA reads TGTGCCAGCACCGCCGGGACAGTGTTTTACGAGCAGTACTTC. This translates into CASTAGTVFYEQYF.

The genes are TRBV6-5 and TRBJ2-3; 14 bases map to TRBD2. The V gene end was trimmed by 6 bases and the J gene end by 4 bases; junction bases not matched to a gene: 3. The germline CDR1 and CDR2 sequences are MNHEY and SVGAGI. The length of the CDR3 is 15 residues. DNA for the CDR3: TGTGCCAGCAGCGGACTAGCGGGGGGTCCAGATACGCAGTATTTT. Its translation: CASSGLAGGPDTQYF.

The rearrangement uses TRBV11-2 and TRBJ2-1, with no clear D. The V end was cut by 1 base, the J end by 0 bases, with 7 bases between. This CDR3 comprises 15 residues. Germline V gives CDR1 SGHAT, CDR2 FQNNGV. This CDR3 is CASSLGSTSYNEQFF. CDR3 nucleotides: TGTGCCAGCAGCTTAGGGAGCACCTCCTACAATGAGCAGTTCTTC.

CDR3 nucleotides: TGTGCCAGCAGTAGGGGACTAGCGGGCAACAATGAGCAGTTCTTC. This gives the protein CASSRGLAGNNEQFF. This chain links TRBV7-8 with TRBJ2-1; 12 nucleotides line up with TRBD2. V shed 6 bases and J 5 bases; nucleotides not matched to a gene: 5. Germline CDR1 is SGHVS and CDR2 is FQNEAQ. The CDR3 consists of 15 residues.

The chain couples TRBV9 to TRBJ2-7; TRBD2 aligns across 9 bases. V was pared by 0 bases and J by 3 bases, with 4 bases of the junction left unmatched. This CDR3 is 15 amino acids long. Germline CDR1 reads SGDLS; CDR2 reads YYNGEE. The CDR3 DNA follows: TGTGCCAGCAGCGTAGATTTACTAGCGGGCTACGAGCAGTACGTC. It codes for CASSVDLLAGYEQYV.